This TCR beta chain stems from a study of T cell changes during pregnancy in multiple sclerosis. The protocol was immunoSEQ multiplex PCR, while the TCRdb copy is restricted to in-frame clones and leaves out a portion. The repertoire holds tens of thousands of clones, with roughly 92% as singletons. The sequence was obtained from a female donor with multiple sclerosis, enrolled in a pregnancy study. The source was peripheral blood, collected in the second trimester of pregnancy.

As DNA, the CDR3 is TGTGCCAGCCTAACAGGTCCTTTAACTGGCTACACCTTC. This codes for CASLTGPLTGYTF. J is TRBJ1-2 and V is TRBV27; tentatively, D is TRBD1 (5 bases). In germline, CDR1 is MNHEY, CDR2 SMNVEV (reference sequence). The CDR3 extends over 13 amino acids. V was pared by 8 bases and J by 7 bases, with 17 bases between.